The 18 T cell receptor beta chains reported below all come from one sample, sequenced in a study of T cell repertoires in cytomegalovirus infection. One entry per CDR3 protein, called by TCRdb with MiXCR from the reads. This table holds 400,000 or so distinct CDR3 sequences, 15% to 20% found once. Sequencing used PBMCs. All receptors derive from a human donor in good health (CMV status not recorded). Some clones in this sample may be carry-over from other donors' samples.

This clonotype was detected only a few times. The chain is built from TRBV20-1 and TRBJ2-7, with D perhaps assigned TRBD1 or TRBD2 (7 bases each). This CDR3 is built from 17 residues. Germline V gene data show CDR1 as DFQATT and CDR2 as SNEGSKA (reference sequence). V was pared by 0 bases and J by 4 bases, with 22 bases between. The CDR3 coding sequence is TGCAGTGCTAGAGACGTCAGGGGGAGTCGGGGGGCTTACGAGCAGTACTTC. The encoded protein is CSARDVRGSRGAYEQYF.

This clonotype was counted many times. V usage is TRBV7-2 and J usage is TRBJ2-7; 7 bases fit TRBD2. CDR1 and CDR2 from the germline V gene are SGHTA and FQGNSA. The CDR3 is 13 amino acids. V shed 5 bases and J 2 bases; nucleotides not matched to a gene: 3. The CDR3, as DNA: TGTGCCAGCAGCCCCGGGAGGACCTACGAGCAGTACTTC. Translation: CASSPGRTYEQYF. The entire variable domain, with the rest obtained from reference TRBV7-2 and TRBJ2-7, is as follows: GAGVSQSPSNKVTEKGKDVELRCDPISGHTALYWYRQSLGQGLEFLIYFQGNSAPDKSGLPSDRFSAERTGGSVSTLTIQRTQQEDSAVYLCASSPGRTYEQYFGPGTRLTVT.

This chain uses TRBV2 with TRBJ1-6; a possible D gene is TRBD1 (6 bases). CDR3 length: 16 amino acids. V gave up 8 bases and J gave up 3 bases, with 17 bases separating them. CDR1 is SNHLY and CDR2 is FYNNEI in the germline V gene. CDR3 region: CASRREGGYYNSPLHF. CDR3 sequence (DNA): TGTGCCAGCCGCAGGGAGGGGGGTTACTATAATTCACCCCTCCACTTT. Full variable domain (rest looked up from reference TRBV2 and TRBJ1-6): EPEVTQTPSHQVTQMGQEVILRCVPISNHLYFYWYRQILGQKVEFLVSFYNNEISEKSEIFDDQFSVERPDGSNFTLKIRSTKLEDSAMYFCASRREGGYYNSPLHFGNGTRLTVT.

This clonotype was seen repeatedly, ten times or more. V usage is TRBV7-8 and J usage is TRBJ2-3, with 11 nucleotides matching TRBD2. Germline V lookup: CDR1 SGHVS, CDR2 FQNEAQ. The CDR3 is 21 residues long. Unmatched junction bases numbered 15, after V lost 1 base and J lost 0 bases. The DNA of the CDR3 is TGTGCCAGCAGCTTAGTTGTCGGGGGACTAGCGGACCGTCCTAGCACAGATACGCAGTATTTT. Protein sequence: CASSLVVGGLADRPSTDTQYF. Looking up the rest from reference TRBV7-8 and TRBJ2-3 gives the full variable domain: GAGVSQSPRYKVAKRGQDVALRCDPISGHVSLFWYQQALGQGPEFLTYFQNEAQLDKSGLPSDRFFAERPEGSVSTLKIQRTQQEDSAVYLCASSLVVGGLADRPSTDTQYFGPGTRLTVL.

In this sample, this clonotype turned up a few times. This chain links TRBV5-4 with TRBJ2-1, with 7 bases identical to TRBD1. Germline V lookup: CDR1 SGHNT, CDR2 YYREEE (reference sequence). The CDR3 has 13 amino acids. V lost 4 bases and J lost 10; bases outside the gene matches: 8. The CDR3 sequence is CASSPPDRVEQFF. CDR3 DNA sequence: TGTGCCAGCAGCCCCCCCGACAGGGTGGAGCAGTTCTTC.

This clonotype came up a few times. The chain employs TRBV12-3 or TRBV12-4 and TRBJ2-1; 8 bases fit TRBD1. The J segment lost 8 bases and the V segment lost 4 bases, leaving 13 bases of the junction unmatched. The CDR3 runs 16 residues. CDR3 coding DNA: TGTGCCAGCAGTTGTCGACAGGGGCATCGGTGCGATGAGCAGTTCTTC. Translation: CASSCRQGHRCDEQFF.

In this sample, this clonotype turned up many times. One junction end does not reproduce the germline sequence, and a read error may be involved. The chain couples TRBV6-6 to TRBJ1-2; D not certain. CDR1 and CDR2 from the germline V gene are MNHNY and SVGAGI (reference sequence). This CDR3 has 13 residues. CDR3 bases: TGTGCCAGCAGTTTAAGATGGAACTACGGCTACACCTTC. Its protein product is CASSLRWNYGYTF.

The V call is TRBV18, the J call TRBJ2-5; TRBD1 agrees at 7 bases. Germline CDR1 is KGHSH and CDR2 is LQKENI. This CDR3 region has 16 residues. The trim removed 3 bases at V and 0 bases at J, leaving 7 bases unmatched. DNA of the CDR3: TGTGCCAGCTCACCGGCAGCGGACAGGTACCAAGAGACCCAGTACTTC. Its protein product is CASSPAADRYQETQYF.

This clonotype was seen at least ten times. The chain uses TRBV7-2 and TRBJ2-1; D might be TRBD2 (5 bases). Germline lookup yields CDR1 SGHTA and CDR2 FQGNSA. V was cut by 3 bases and J by 9 bases, with 15 bases left in between. This CDR3 has 14 residues. The CDR3, as DNA: TGTGCCAGCAGCTTGGGTGGCAGTGCGGGTGAGCAGTTCTTC. This sequence encodes CASSLGGSAGEQFF.

This sequence joins TRBV4-1 and TRBJ2-7, with TRBD2 as a possible D gene (6 bases). Germline V gene lookup returns CDR1 MGHRA and CDR2 YSYEKL. The CDR3 has 14 amino acids. V was cut by 4 bases and J by 2 bases, with 12 bases left in between. The CDR3 nucleotides are TGCGCCAGCAGCCGAATCGGGAGTACCTACGAGCAGTACTTC. Protein product: CASSRIGSTYEQYF.

This clonotype was counted only a few times. The junction departs from germline at one end; a sequencing error may be responsible. V and J are TRBV5-6 and TRBJ1-5; a weak D match, TRBD1 (6 bases). The CDR3 has 16 amino acids. CDR1 and CDR2 from the germline V gene are SGHDT and YYEEEE. The CDR3 nucleotides read TGTGCAAGCAGCCCGCGGGAGGACAGCCATAATCAGCCCCAGCATTTT. This translates into CASSPREDSHNQPQHF.

The chain joins TRBV12-5 to TRBJ1-5; D is unresolved. The CDR3 has 14 residues. Trimming removed 0 bases from V and 6 bases from J, with 9 bases in between. Germline values: CDR1 LGHNT, CDR2 FRNRAP. The DNA of the CDR3 is TGTGCTAGTGGTTTGGTTGTATCGGGTCAGCCCCAGCATTTT. Translating gives CASGLVVSGQPQHF.

This clonotype was counted between two and nine times. The chain joins TRBV10-3 to TRBJ2-7; TRBD2 aligns across 8 bases. Germline values: CDR1 ENHRY, CDR2 SYGVKD. This CDR3 has 14 residues. V lost 7 bases and J lost 3; bases outside the gene matches: 8. CDR3 sequence reads: CAINNGGAYYEQYF. CDR3 in DNA: TGTGCCATCAACAACGGGGGGGCTTACTACGAGCAGTACTTC.

This clonotype has a count of ten or more. The genes are TRBV6-1 and TRBJ1-2, with 8 bases aligning to TRBD1. V dropped 6 bases and J dropped 5; count of bases not matched to a gene: 14. The germline CDR1 and CDR2 sequences are MNHNS and SASEGT. This CDR3 region has 16 residues. The CDR3 spells CASSYYYGQGGYGYTF. The CDR3 DNA is TGTGCCAGCAGCTACTACTACGGACAGGGAGGATATGGCTACACCTTC.

This clonotype has a count of ten or more. This chain links TRBV7-2 with TRBJ2-5; D gene uncertain. This CDR3 spans 13 amino acids. The V gene lost 2 bases and the J gene lost 3 bases, with 7 bases spanning the gap. Per the germline V gene, CDR1 is SGHTA and CDR2 is FQGNSA. The CDR3 DNA sequence: TGTGCCAGCAGCTTATCGAGGAAAGAGACCCAGTACTTC. This sequence encodes CASSLSRKETQYF.

The chain links TRBV7-2 to TRBJ2-5; TRBD2 agrees at 14 bases. This CDR3 is built from 15 residues. CDR1 and CDR2 (germline): SGHTA, FQGNSA. The ends lost 5 bases at V and 4 bases at J; junction bases unmatched: 3. The CDR3 here is CASSLGTSGRETQYF. The DNA for the CDR3 is TGTGCCAGCAGCCTGGGGACTAGCGGGAGAGAGACCCAGTACTTC.

The sample holds a few counts of this clonotype. The chain carries TRBV27 and TRBJ2-7, with TRBD2 as a possible D gene (6 bases). Germline lookup yields CDR1 MNHEY and CDR2 SMNVEV (reference sequence). The CDR3 sequence is 16 residues long. The V end was cut by 5 bases, the J end by 4 bases, with 21 bases between. Here the CDR3 reads CASSGRDVRGSYEQYF. As DNA, the CDR3 is TGTGCCAGCAGTGGGCGGGACGTACGGGGATCTTACGAGCAGTACTTC.

The chain employs TRBV19 and TRBJ1-5, with TRBD1 as a possible D gene (6 bases). The CDR3 loop spans 15 amino acids. The ends were cut back, 2 bases at V and 1 base at J, with 9 bases in the middle. CDR1 and CDR2 from the germline V gene are LNHDA and SQIVND (reference sequence). This chain's CDR3 is CASSIWTESNQPQHF. DNA for the CDR3: TGTGCCAGTAGTATATGGACAGAGAGCAATCAGCCCCAGCATTTT.